This entry is about one TCR beta chain. The germline V gene has CDR1 SEHNR and CDR2 FQNEAQ (reference sequence). V was clipped by 5 bases and J by 15 bases; unmatched bases: 11. The CDR3 runs to 14 residues. The data originate from a study of OX40 agonist ivuxolimab in advanced cancers. Clones were sequenced by immunoSEQ multiplex PCR, and TCRdb holds only the in-frame ones, with some missing. The data show about 64,000 clones, roughly 85% seen once. This clonotype was sampled from an adult with an advanced solid tumor such as melanoma, head and neck, liver or kidney cancer. This chain connects TRBV7-9 to TRBJ2-1; TRBD2 matches 12 bases. The sequenced sample was CD4+ or CD8+ T cells sorted from blood, obtained in a trial of the OX40 agonist ivuxolimab. The CDR3 DNA reads as TGTGCCAGCAGCCTGGAGACTAGCGGGGGTAGTAGGTTCTTC. Its translation is CASSLETSGGSRFF.